This T cell receptor (beta chain) appears in the sequencing data of a study of cytomegalovirus exposure and HLA in healthy donors. About the study: The Caucasian-associated ancestry cluster contained about four fifths of the 300 to 450 genotyped donors. Findings and limits, study-wide: In an earlier analysis, about 87% or about 30%: the productive usage of most TCR beta V segments. Clonal expansion was found to be greater in HLA-associated TCR beta chains than in equally common others in a later analysis.

This clone has just one count. Its antigen remains unknown. Both 60 Vbeta primers and 13 Jbeta primers went into the PCR. Profiled with immunoSEQ multiplex PCR; TCRdb holds only in-frame clones, not every one. The table shows some 120,000 clones, with 74% occurring only once. Germline V gene lookup returns CDR1 MGHRA and CDR2 YSYEKL. V trimming: 4 bases; J trimming: 4 bases; junction bases outside the gene matches: 7. The CDR3 is made up of 14 amino acids. The clonotype comes from a human donor in good health. The chain employs TRBV4-1 and TRBJ2-7; TRBD1 aligns across 7 bases. The sample taken for sequencing was PBMCs. The CDR3 region has the DNA TGCGCCAGCAGCCGGGACAGCTACCAGTACGAGCAGTACTTC. As protein: CASSRDSYQYEQYF.